This passage covers 5 T cell receptor beta chains from one sample sequenced in a study of OX40 agonist ivuxolimab in advanced cancers. Method: immunoSEQ multiplex PCR; TCRdb's copy keeps in-frame clones and lacks some. This table has around 31,000 clones, 88% appearing once. This specimen consisted of CD4+ or CD8+ T cells sorted from blood, obtained in a trial of the OX40 agonist ivuxolimab. The receptors originated from an adult with an advanced solid tumor such as melanoma, head and neck, liver or kidney cancer.

Only one count was recorded for this clone. One junction end disagrees with the germline gene, perhaps due to a read error. The chain couples TRBV6-1 to TRBJ2-7; D remains ambiguous. This CDR3 comprises 13 residues. CDR1 MNHNS and CDR2 SASEGT come from the germline V gene. The CDR3 sequence is CATHRAPSHEQYF. As DNA, the CDR3 is TGTGCCACCCACCGGGCTCCCTCCCACGAGCAGTACTTC.

This clone came up once. This chain links TRBV6-1 with TRBJ2-7; D remains ambiguous. Trimming stripped 6 bases from V and 0 bases from J, with 15 bases between. In germline, CDR1 is MNHNS, CDR2 SASEGT. The CDR3 length is 15 residues. The CDR3 bases are TGTGCCAGCAGCTCCTTGGCAGCGAGCTCCTACGAGCAGTACTTC. Translation gives CASSSLAASSYEQYF.

The V gene is TRBV18, the J gene TRBJ1-2; D might be TRBD1 (5 bases). In germline, CDR1 is KGHSH, CDR2 LQKENI. The CDR3 extends over 13 amino acids. V was trimmed by 3 bases and J by 4 bases, leaving 9 bases between them. CDR3 loop: CASSPRGTYGYTF. CDR3 sequence (DNA): TGTGCCAGCTCACCCCGGGGGACCTATGGCTACACCTTC.

The genes are TRBV11-2 and TRBJ2-1; D is undetermined. V lost 4 bases and J lost 5, with 6 bases in between. Germline V gene sequence: CDR1 SGHAT, CDR2 FQNNGV. This CDR3 contains 12 residues. CDR3 nucleotides: TGTGCCAGCAGCTGGACCGACAATGAGCAGTTCTTC. It is translated as CASSWTDNEQFF.

This rearrangement joins TRBV29-1 to TRBJ1-5; the D gene is possibly TRBD1 (5 bases). Germline V CDR1 and CDR2: SQVTM, ANQGSEA. Between the trimmed V and J ends, which lost 1 base and 6 bases, there was a span of 13 bases. The CDR3 covers 14 residues. CDR3 sequence (DNA): TGCAGCGTTGAAGTCCCTGGGGCCCCTCAGCCCCAGCATTTT. This encodes CSVEVPGAPQPQHF.